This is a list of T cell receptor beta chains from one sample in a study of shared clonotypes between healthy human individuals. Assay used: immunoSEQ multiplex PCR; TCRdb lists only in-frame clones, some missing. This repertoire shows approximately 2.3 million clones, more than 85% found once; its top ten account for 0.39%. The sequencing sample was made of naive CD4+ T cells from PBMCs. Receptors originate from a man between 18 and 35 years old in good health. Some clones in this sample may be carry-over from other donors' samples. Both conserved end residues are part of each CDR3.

CDR3: CSVERGYQETQYF; J: TRBJ2-5; V: TRBV29-1
CDR3: CASSFGYRVAEAFF; J: TRBJ1-1; V: TRBV28
CDR3: CASSPQGAGTQYF; J: TRBJ2-5; V: TRBV19
CDR3: CASSGFSTLSYNEQFF; J: TRBJ2-1; V: TRBV9
CDR3: CASSLGAGLSYEQYF; J: TRBJ2-7; V: TRBV7-2
CDR3: CASSFVGVGETQYF; J: TRBJ2-5; V: TRBV28
CDR3: CASSVAPTGFGANVLTF; J: TRBJ2-6; V: TRBV9
CDR3: CASSLVQGAEKLFF; J: TRBJ1-4; V: TRBV7-2
CDR3: CATSRGYTEAFF; J: TRBJ1-1; V: TRBV15
CDR3: CASSERRASGSSTWVGYEQYF; J: TRBJ2-7; V: TRBV6-1
CDR3: CASSVDSYNEQFF; J: TRBJ2-1; V: TRBV5-1
CDR3: CASSSAAQGNLKGEQYF; J: TRBJ2-7; V: TRBV5-4
CDR3: CASSLTGELSYNEQFF; J: TRBJ2-1; V: TRBV11-3
CDR3: CASSKGDRGSYNEQFF; J: TRBJ2-1; V: TRBV21-1
CDR3: CASSLGRGSSYEQYF; J: TRBJ2-7; V: TRBV5-8
CDR3: CASSYSPGTTNEKLFF; J: TRBJ1-4; V: TRBV6-5
CDR3: CASSNKVGKLFF; J: TRBJ1-4; V: TRBV5-6
CDR3: CASSLAGAGKGFNEQFF; J: TRBJ2-1; V: TRBV19
CDR3: CASRAGRVGSNFGEQYF; J: TRBJ2-7; V: TRBV28
CDR3: CASSLTAPNNQPQHF; J: TRBJ1-5; V: TRBV28
CDR3: CAISEGRGSQETQYF; J: TRBJ2-5; V: TRBV10-3
CDR3: CASSVLRQGEEQYF; J: TRBJ2-7; V: TRBV2
CDR3: CASSRTPRGTDTQYF; J: TRBJ2-3; V: TRBV11-1
CDR3: CAISEGQGARGYTF; J: TRBJ1-2; V: TRBV10-3
CDR3: CASSLGGLDQPQHF; J: TRBJ1-5; V: TRBV5-1
CDR3: CASSFTGELFF; J: TRBJ2-2; V: TRBV28
CDR3: CATGRGRGRKEQYF; J: TRBJ2-7; V: TRBV7-2
CDR3: CASSEQGATNEKLFF; J: TRBJ1-4; V: TRBV5-1
CDR3: CASSPSRGNTIYF; J: TRBJ1-3; V: TRBV4-3
CDR3: CASSLAAQGYYEQYF; J: TRBJ2-7; V: TRBV5-5
CDR3: CASSLFFGGSYEQYF; J: TRBJ2-7; V: TRBV28
CDR3: CASSIRAGPYEQYF; J: TRBJ2-7; V: TRBV6-5
CDR3: CASSGGSENTEAFF; J: TRBJ1-1; V: TRBV5-4
CDR3: CASNDRVFHTGELFF; J: TRBJ2-2; V: TRBV6-1
CDR3: CASSFTKSSPLHF; J: TRBJ1-6; V: TRBV28
CDR3: CASQRRDTQYF; J: TRBJ2-3; V: TRBV28
CDR3: CATYGRTSGNHDSYNEQFF; J: TRBJ2-1; V: TRBV10-3
CDR3: CASSIVSGRTEAFF; J: TRBJ1-1; V: TRBV19
CDR3: CASSAQGVRGNEQYF; J: TRBJ2-7; V: TRBV6-5
CDR3: CASKPPGQAYGYTF; J: TRBJ1-2; V: TRBV6-5